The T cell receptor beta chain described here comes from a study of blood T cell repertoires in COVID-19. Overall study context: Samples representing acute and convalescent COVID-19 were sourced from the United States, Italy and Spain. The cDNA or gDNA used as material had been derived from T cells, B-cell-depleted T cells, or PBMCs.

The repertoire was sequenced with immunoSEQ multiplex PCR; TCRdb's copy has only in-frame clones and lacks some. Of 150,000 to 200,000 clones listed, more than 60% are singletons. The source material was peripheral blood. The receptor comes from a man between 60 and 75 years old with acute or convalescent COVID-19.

For the CDR3, the DNA is TGTGCCAGCAGTTTAAACAGGGACGGGACCCAGTACTTC. Translated: CASSLNRDGTQYF. The chain uses TRBV27 and TRBJ2-5; TRBD1 might be the D (6 bases). Germline values: CDR1 MNHEY, CDR2 SMNVEV (reference sequence). V lost 2 bases and J lost 7, with 11 bases in between. The CDR3 extends over 13 amino acids.